These T cell receptor beta chains were read from a single sample in a study of blood T cells in healthy people across ages. TCRdb reanalysed the 5' RACE reads using MiXCR and keeps one entry per CDR3 protein. The table lists 1.5 million to 2 million distinct CDR3 sequences, about 49% of them singletons. Sequencing used blood. Receptor source: a woman aged 35 to 49 in good health. The CDR3 runs from the conserved cysteine through the conserved F or W. Fields, in order: V gene, J gene, D gene, clone size, CDR3 protein, CDR3 DNA. D genes are given only for firm matches. Size is stated for part of the rows, as once, few or many counts, or as a class when the clone is expanded.

v_gene: TRBV7-9; j_gene: TRBJ2-6; d_gene: TRBD1; abundance: many; CDR3aa: CASSTRQGSSGANVLTF; CDR3nt: TGTGCCAGCAGCACCCGACAGGGGAGCTCTGGGGCCAACGTCCTGACTTTC
v_gene: TRBV2; j_gene: TRBJ2-3; d_gene: TRBD2; abundance: many; CDR3aa: CASSRTSGGADTQYF; CDR3nt: TGTGCCAGCAGTCGGACTAGCGGTGGTGCAGATACGCAGTATTTT
v_gene: TRBV4-1; j_gene: TRBJ2-7; d_gene: TRBD1; abundance: NA; CDR3aa: CASSQDLGDSPYNEQYF; CDR3nt: TGCGCCAGCAGCCAAGATCTTGGGGACAGTCCCTACAATGAGCAGTACTTC
v_gene: TRBV12-3/TRBV12-4; j_gene: TRBJ2-1; d_gene: TRBD2; abundance: NA; CDR3aa: CASSQRGLAGVEGSYNEQFF; CDR3nt: TGTGCCAGCAGCCAGAGGGGACTAGCGGGGGTCGAGGGTTCCTACAATGAGCAGTTCTTC
v_gene: TRBV5-5; j_gene: TRBJ1-5; d_gene: TRBD1; abundance: NA; CDR3aa: CASSLRQGNSNQPQHF; CDR3nt: TGTGCCAGCAGCTTAAGACAGGGCAATAGCAATCAGCCCCAGCATTTT
v_gene: TRBV11-2; j_gene: TRBJ2-7; d_gene: TRBD1; abundance: NA; CDR3aa: CASSLDIGTGGYEQYF; CDR3nt: TGTGCCAGCAGCTTAGATATCGGGACAGGGGGCTACGAGCAGTACTTC
v_gene: TRBV28; j_gene: TRBJ2-5; d_gene: NA; abundance: few; CDR3aa: CASSSTGQIIPGETQYF; CDR3nt: TGTGCCAGCAGTAGTACGGGACAAATAATCCCAGGGGAGACCCAGTACTTC
v_gene: TRBV28; j_gene: TRBJ2-5; d_gene: NA; abundance: NA; CDR3aa: CASSFPTETQYF; CDR3nt: TGTGCCAGCAGTTTCCCGACGGAGACCCAGTACTTC
v_gene: TRBV4-3; j_gene: TRBJ2-1; d_gene: TRBD2; abundance: NA; CDR3aa: CASSQGTRTSGSYNEQFF; CDR3nt: TGCGCCAGCAGCCAAGGTACTCGGACTAGCGGTTCCTACAATGAGCAGTTCTTC
v_gene: TRBV18; j_gene: TRBJ2-3; d_gene: TRBD1; abundance: NA; CDR3aa: CASSPGTGAYLPQYF; CDR3nt: TGTGCCAGCTCACCAGGGACAGGCGCCTATCTTCCGCAGTATTTT
v_gene: TRBV12-3/TRBV12-4; j_gene: TRBJ2-7; d_gene: NA; abundance: many; CDR3aa: CASSKGIHEQYF; CDR3nt: TGTGCCAGCAGTAAGGGGATTCACGAGCAGTACTTC
v_gene: TRBV7-3; j_gene: TRBJ2-1; d_gene: NA; abundance: many; CDR3aa: CASSLTAYNEQFF; CDR3nt: TGCGCCAGCAGCTTGACTGCCTACAATGAGCAGTTCTTC
v_gene: TRBV2; j_gene: TRBJ2-4; d_gene: NA; abundance: few; CDR3aa: CASSQWGRVDKNIQYF; CDR3nt: TGTGCCAGCAGCCAATGGGGCAGGGTGGACAAAAACATTCAGTACTTC
v_gene: TRBV6-1; j_gene: TRBJ2-5; d_gene: TRBD1; abundance: NA; CDR3aa: CASSARTGARETQYF; CDR3nt: TGTGCCAGCAGTGCCAGGACAGGGGCGAGGGAGACCCAGTACTTC
v_gene: TRBV7-2; j_gene: TRBJ1-2; d_gene: TRBD1; abundance: few; CDR3aa: CASSLTTGALVPGYTF; CDR3nt: TGTGCCAGCAGCTTAACAACAGGGGCATTGGTCCCTGGCTACACCTTC
v_gene: TRBV20-1; j_gene: TRBJ2-3; d_gene: NA; abundance: NA; CDR3aa: CSARARGKSTDTQYF; CDR3nt: TGCAGTGCTAGGGCCAGGGGAAAGTCGACAGATACGCAGTATTTT
v_gene: TRBV19; j_gene: TRBJ1-5; d_gene: NA; abundance: NA; CDR3aa: CASSIAVAGHQPQHF; CDR3nt: TGTGCCAGTAGTATAGCTGTAGCCGGTCATCAGCCCCAGCATTTT
v_gene: TRBV12-3/TRBV12-4; j_gene: TRBJ2-2; d_gene: NA; abundance: NA; CDR3aa: CASSFLVVPGELFF; CDR3nt: TGTGCCAGCAGTTTTTTAGTCGTACCCGGGGAGCTGTTTTTT
v_gene: TRBV7-2; j_gene: TRBJ2-3; d_gene: TRBD2; abundance: many; CDR3aa: CASSLRQRGVADTQYF; CDR3nt: TGTGCCAGCAGCTTACGGCAGCGGGGGGTAGCAGATACGCAGTATTTT
v_gene: TRBV7-9; j_gene: TRBJ2-1; d_gene: TRBD2; abundance: few; CDR3aa: CASSLDSSGGYSYNEQFF; CDR3nt: TGTGCCAGCAGCCTAGATTCTAGCGGGGGTTACTCCTACAATGAGCAGTTCTTC
v_gene: TRBV7-9; j_gene: TRBJ2-4; d_gene: TRBD1; abundance: few; CDR3aa: CASSLGQDVFGGAKNIQYF; CDR3nt: TGTGCCAGCAGCTTGGGACAGGACGTCTTTGGAGGAGCCAAAAACATTCAGTACTTC
v_gene: TRBV20-1; j_gene: TRBJ2-7; d_gene: TRBD2; abundance: NA; CDR3aa: CSARDRLAGPTYEQYF; CDR3nt: TGCAGTGCTAGAGATCGTCTAGCGGGGCCAACCTACGAGCAGTACTTC
v_gene: TRBV11-2; j_gene: TRBJ2-3; d_gene: NA; abundance: NA; CDR3aa: CASTSRRPDTQYF; CDR3nt: TGTGCCAGCACCTCCAGAAGGCCGGATACGCAGTATTTT
v_gene: TRBV6-5; j_gene: TRBJ2-5; d_gene: NA; abundance: NA; CDR3aa: CASSMGGTQYF; CDR3nt: TGTGCCAGCAGTATGGGGGGGACCCAGTACTTC
v_gene: TRBV10-2; j_gene: TRBJ2-5; d_gene: NA; abundance: NA; CDR3aa: CASRWASQETQYF; CDR3nt: TGCGCCAGCAGGTGGGCTTCACAAGAGACCCAGTACTTC
v_gene: TRBV6-2/TRBV6-3; j_gene: TRBJ2-1; d_gene: NA; abundance: NA; CDR3aa: CASSPSGRPGSYNEQFF; CDR3nt: TGTGCCAGCAGTCCGAGCGGGCGGCCCGGGTCCTACAATGAGCAGTTCTTC
v_gene: TRBV10-3; j_gene: TRBJ2-5; d_gene: NA; abundance: many; CDR3aa: CAISEGGETQYF; CDR3nt: TGTGCCATCAGTGAGGGTGGGGAGACCCAGTACTTC
v_gene: TRBV5-1; j_gene: TRBJ2-7; d_gene: TRBD2; abundance: NA; CDR3aa: CASSLEASGGSYNEQYF; CDR3nt: TGCGCCAGCAGCTTGGAGGCTAGCGGGGGGTCCTACAATGAGCAGTACTTC
v_gene: TRBV2; j_gene: TRBJ1-1; d_gene: NA; abundance: NA; CDR3aa: CASSVISGNTEAFF; CDR3nt: TGTGCCAGCAGTGTGATATCGGGGAACACTGAAGCTTTCTTT
v_gene: TRBV20-1; j_gene: TRBJ1-2; d_gene: NA; abundance: few; CDR3aa: CSARAGGYTF; CDR3nt: TGCAGTGCTAGAGCGGGTGGCTACACCTTC
v_gene: TRBV9; j_gene: TRBJ2-1; d_gene: NA; abundance: NA; CDR3aa: CASSGPLGSSYNEQFF; CDR3nt: TGTGCCAGCAGCGGCCCTCTAGGGAGCTCCTACAATGAGCAGTTCTTC
v_gene: TRBV6-6; j_gene: TRBJ1-6; d_gene: TRBD1; abundance: few; CDR3aa: CASRSGTGGNSPLHF; CDR3nt: TGTGCCAGCAGATCCGGGACAGGGGGTAATTCACCCCTCCACTTT
v_gene: TRBV7-3; j_gene: TRBJ2-3; d_gene: TRBD2; abundance: NA; CDR3aa: CASSSKPLAGGLTDTQYF; CDR3nt: TGTGCCAGCAGCTCAAAACCACTAGCGGGGGGGCTCACAGATACGCAGTATTTT
v_gene: TRBV5-1; j_gene: TRBJ2-1; d_gene: NA; abundance: NA; CDR3aa: CASSPTLGWEQFF; CDR3nt: TGCGCCAGCAGCCCCACCCTCGGCTGGGAGCAGTTCTTC
v_gene: TRBV29-1; j_gene: TRBJ1-1; d_gene: NA; abundance: NA; CDR3aa: CSVVKGRSNTEAFF; CDR3nt: TGCAGCGTTGTGAAGGGGCGGTCGAACACTGAAGCTTTCTTT
v_gene: TRBV24-1; j_gene: TRBJ2-5; d_gene: TRBD1; abundance: NA; CDR3aa: CATSPIGGAETQYF; CDR3nt: TGTGCCACCAGTCCCATAGGGGGCGCGGAGACCCAGTACTTC
v_gene: TRBV7-3; j_gene: TRBJ2-3; d_gene: TRBD2; abundance: NA; CDR3aa: CASSSTSGGRDTQYF; CDR3nt: TGTGCCAGCAGCTCGACTAGCGGCGGCCGAGATACGCAGTATTTT
v_gene: TRBV10-3; j_gene: TRBJ1-2; d_gene: NA; abundance: NA; CDR3aa: CAIRETENGGYTF; CDR3nt: TGTGCCATCAGGGAGACAGAGAACGGTGGCTACACCTTC
v_gene: TRBV27; j_gene: TRBJ2-1; d_gene: TRBD2; abundance: NA; CDR3aa: CASSKTSGGAFYNEQFF; CDR3nt: TGTGCCAGCAGTAAGACTAGCGGGGGGGCCTTCTACAATGAGCAGTTCTTC
v_gene: TRBV5-1; j_gene: TRBJ2-1; d_gene: TRBD1; abundance: NA; CDR3aa: CASSRDRGSGNEQFF; CDR3nt: TGCGCCAGCAGCAGGGACAGGGGAAGCGGGAATGAGCAGTTCTTC
v_gene: TRBV5-6; j_gene: TRBJ2-1; d_gene: TRBD2; abundance: few; CDR3aa: CASSPLTGLAGGSSYNEQFF; CDR3nt: TGTGCCAGCAGCCCCTTAACGGGACTAGCGGGGGGGAGCTCCTACAATGAGCAGTTCTTC
v_gene: TRBV20-1; j_gene: TRBJ1-1; d_gene: NA; abundance: NA; CDR3aa: CSAYPGKGTSEAFF; CDR3nt: TGCAGTGCTTATCCGGGGAAGGGAACTTCTGAAGCTTTCTTT
v_gene: TRBV20-1; j_gene: TRBJ2-1; d_gene: TRBD1; abundance: NA; CDR3aa: CSAGTGGLETQFF; CDR3nt: TGCAGTGCTGGGACAGGGGGCTTAGAGACCCAGTTCTTC
v_gene: TRBV5-1; j_gene: TRBJ1-2; d_gene: NA; abundance: NA; CDR3aa: CASSLQSGAPNYGYTF; CDR3nt: TGCGCCAGCAGCTTACAATCAGGGGCGCCGAACTATGGCTACACCTTC
v_gene: TRBV28; j_gene: TRBJ2-4; d_gene: NA; abundance: few; CDR3aa: CASTSGGPNIQYF; CDR3nt: TGTGCCAGTACCTCCGGGGGGCCGAACATTCAGTACTTC
v_gene: TRBV15; j_gene: TRBJ1-5; d_gene: NA; abundance: NA; CDR3aa: CATSRDKGDQPQHF; CDR3nt: TGTGCCACCAGCAGAGATAAAGGCGATCAGCCCCAGCATTTT
v_gene: TRBV6-5; j_gene: TRBJ2-5; d_gene: TRBD1; abundance: few; CDR3aa: CASSGQGQTQYF; CDR3nt: TGTGCCAGCAGCGGACAGGGACAGACCCAGTACTTC
v_gene: TRBV18; j_gene: TRBJ2-3; d_gene: NA; abundance: NA; CDR3aa: CASSPPTGSRSTQYF; CDR3nt: TGTGCCAGCTCACCACCAACAGGGAGCCGATCTACGCAGTATTTT
v_gene: TRBV5-1; j_gene: TRBJ2-4; d_gene: NA; abundance: NA; CDR3aa: CASKGTAENIQYF; CDR3nt: TGCGCCAGCAAAGGGACCGCCGAAAACATTCAGTACTTC